These 17 T cell receptor beta chains were all obtained from the same sample, sequenced in a study of blood T cell repertoires in COVID-19. Produced via immunoSEQ multiplex PCR; TCRdb's table is partial and in-frame only. The data hold approximately 98,000 clones, with about 88% observed a single time. The specimen sequenced was peripheral blood. The receptors originated from a human donor in a cohort sampled during active COVID-19.

The chain combines TRBV11-2 with TRBJ1-1; D might be TRBD1 (5 bases). V lost 4 bases, J lost 1 base, and 7 bases lay in between. This CDR3 has 13 amino acids. The germline gives CDR1 SGHAT, CDR2 FQNNGV. The CDR3 bases are TGTGCCAGCAGCTCCCAGGGGAACACTGAAGCTTTCTTT. Protein: CASSSQGNTEAFF.

V and J are TRBV15 and TRBJ2-3; maybe TRBD2 (5 bases). Between the trimmed V and J ends, which lost 1 base and 2 bases, there was a span of 13 bases. Germline loops: CDR1 LNHNV, CDR2 YYDKDF (reference sequence). This CDR3 has 16 residues. The CDR3 region has the DNA TGTGCCACCAGCAGAGTCCGGGGTCAGCCCACAGATACGCAGTATTTT. Residues: CATSRVRGQPTDTQYF.

The chain recombines TRBV27 with TRBJ1-2; the match to TRBD1 covers 9 bases. The V gene's germline CDR1 is MNHEY and CDR2 SMNVEV (reference sequence). This CDR3 spans 14 amino acids. The junction had 7 bases not matched to a gene; V was cut back by 8 bases and J by 3 bases. DNA of the CDR3: TGTGCCAGCGGCCGGGACAGGGTCGACTATGGCTACACCTTC. Its protein is CASGRDRVDYGYTF.

This chain links TRBV2 with TRBJ1-1; D remains unclear. The germline V gene encodes CDR1 SNHLY and CDR2 FYNNEI. V was shortened by 5 bases and J by 1 base, with 11 bases between the two germline ends. The CDR3 is 14 residues long. Here the CDR3 reads CASSFSRGNTEAFF. As DNA, the CDR3 is TGTGCCAGCAGTTTCTCCCGGGGGAACACTGAAGCTTTCTTT.

The rearrangement uses TRBV27 and TRBJ1-1, with TRBD1 as a possible D gene (5 bases). This CDR3 has 12 amino acids. Germline-derived CDR1 and CDR2 are MNHEY and SMNVEV (reference sequence). The V end was cut by 6 bases, the J end by 8 bases, with 13 bases between. The CDR3 bases are TGTGCCAGCAGCCAAACAGGCGACGAAGCTTTCTTT. Protein: CASSQTGDEAFF.

The chain has TRBV29-1 and TRBJ2-1; D is possibly TRBD1 (7 bases). V was cut by 6 bases and J by 5 bases, with 20 bases left in between. Germline lookup yields CDR1 SQVTM and CDR2 ANQGSEA. CDR3 length: 15 residues. The CDR3 nucleotides are TGCAGCGTGCTACTAGGGGGGACAGCCAACAATGAGCAGTTCTTC. This codes for CSVLLGGTANNEQFF.

This chain links TRBV18 with TRBJ2-7; 11 bases are a match to TRBD1. Germline V CDR1 and CDR2: KGHSH, LQKENI. V was pared by 3 bases and J by 9 bases, with 10 bases of the junction left unmatched. This CDR3 spans 15 amino acids. Written as DNA, the CDR3 is TGTGCCAGCTCACCCGAGGGACAGGGGGAAATTGCGCAGTACTTC. This sequence encodes CASSPEGQGEIAQYF.

The V and J genes are TRBV19 and TRBJ1-1, with a tentative D call TRBD1 (6 bases). Germline CDR1 LNHDA, CDR2 SQIVND (reference sequence). The ends were cut back, 5 bases at V and 10 bases at J, with 14 bases in the middle. CDR3 length: 12 amino acids. CDR3 nucleotide sequence: TGTGCCAGTAGTCTCGCAGGGGTCGCAGCTTTCTTT. Translation: CASSLAGVAAFF.

This clone was observed once. Other DNA sequences of this sample code for an identical CDR3. The V call is TRBV19, the J call TRBJ2-7, with 7 nucleotides matching TRBD2. The germline V gene has CDR1 LNHDA and CDR2 SQIVND (reference sequence). The CDR3 extends over 13 amino acids. Losses at the gene ends were 1 base for V and 4 bases for J; bases not matched to a gene: 1. For the CDR3, the DNA is TGTGCCAGTAGTATAGGGGAGGGTTACGAGCAGTACTTC. Its protein product is CASSIGEGYEQYF.

This sequence joins TRBV19 and TRBJ1-1; TRBD1 is a possible D gene (6 bases). The germline gives CDR1 LNHDA, CDR2 SQIVND (reference sequence). The CDR3 has 15 amino acids. Deletions cut 4 bases from V and 4 bases from J, with 16 bases between. The CDR3 loop is CASSSPQGSSTEAFF. The CDR3 bases are TGTGCCAGTAGTAGCCCACAGGGCTCTAGCACTGAAGCTTTCTTT.

The V gene is TRBV7-2, the J gene TRBJ2-3; 11 bases fit TRBD2. The V gene's germline CDR1 is SGHTA and CDR2 FQGNSA. This CDR3 comprises 17 residues. Trimming at V came to 6 bases and at J to 6 bases, leaving 14 bases not matched to a gene. The CDR3 DNA reads as TGTGCCAGCAGTCGGGGAGGTAGCGGGGGGGCCTGGGATACGCAGTATTTT. Encoded protein: CASSRGGSGGAWDTQYF.

V and J are TRBV7-8 and TRBJ1-3; no clear D gene. CDR3 length: 15 residues. Looked up from germline, CDR1 is SGHVS and CDR2 is FQNEAQ. Trimming took off 4 bases at V and 0 bases at J, with 10 bases between the two ends. As DNA, the CDR3 is TGTGCCAGCAGCTCCTCGCTGGCCTCTGGAAACACCATATATTTT. Translation: CASSSSLASGNTIYF.

The table lists this clone with many counts. J is TRBJ2-2 and V is TRBV11-3; 7 bases agree with TRBD2. This CDR3 is built from 18 residues. Germline values: CDR1 SGHNT, CDR2 YENEEA. V gave up 0 bases and J gave up 3 bases; unmatched junction bases: 10. Here the CDR3 reads CASSLDQGGSAYTGELFF. The CDR3 DNA reads as TGTGCCAGCAGCTTAGATCAGGGCGGGAGCGCCTACACCGGGGAGCTGTTTTTT.

The V call is TRBV27, the J call TRBJ2-7; the D is unclear. The germline V gene has CDR1 MNHEY and CDR2 SMNVEV (reference sequence). V shed 3 bases and J shed 3 bases, with 9 bases lying between them. The CDR3 covers 13 residues. In nucleotides, the CDR3 is TGTGCCAGCAGTTTGGGTGGCGGCTACGAGCAGTACTTC. Translated, it gives CASSLGGGYEQYF.

The chain carries TRBV19 and TRBJ1-5, with D unresolved. V gave up 6 bases and J gave up 6 bases, with 12 bases separating them. Per germline, CDR1 LNHDA and CDR2 SQIVND (reference sequence). The CDR3 sequence is 13 residues long. The CDR3 sequence: CASSPSVSQPQHF. The CDR3 DNA reads as TGTGCCAGTAGCCCCTCGGTGAGTCAGCCCCAGCATTTT.

This clone was seen only a few times. This chain links TRBV5-6 with TRBJ1-6; 9 bases agree with TRBD1. The CDR3 contains 15 residues. Germline values: CDR1 SGHDT, CDR2 YYEEEE. V was pared by 1 base and J by 10 bases, with 6 bases of the junction left unmatched. The CDR3 spells CASSLIRDRESPLHF. The CDR3 DNA is TGTGCCAGCAGCTTGATCCGGGACAGGGAGTCACCCCTCCACTTT.

The chain recombines TRBV7-8 with TRBJ2-7; D perhaps matches TRBD1 (7 bases). Looked up from germline, CDR1 is SGHVS and CDR2 is FQNEAQ. This CDR3 region has 15 residues. Trimming pared 5 bases from V and 2 bases from J, leaving 16 bases between. This chain's CDR3 is CASSAAGGQAYEQYF. The CDR3, as DNA: TGTGCCAGCAGCGCAGCAGGGGGGCAAGCCTACGAGCAGTACTTC.